Each of the 26 T cell receptor beta chains below was sequenced from the same sample in a study of neurological immune-mediated disorders. Each CDR3 protein gets one entry after TCRdb re-called the 5' RACE reads with MiXCR. The profile shows about 46,000 distinct CDR3 sequences, approximately 10% of them singletons. The sequencing input was PBMCs. The receptors stem from a man aged 70 or older with HTLV-1-associated myelopathy (HAM/TSP).

This clonotype was seen many times. The chain carries TRBV18 and TRBJ2-1; maybe TRBD1 (6 bases). V lost 3 bases, J lost 9 bases, and 15 bases lay in between. CDR1 KGHSH and CDR2 LQKENI come from the germline V gene. This CDR3 has 14 amino acids. The CDR3 spells CASSPSNRDGEQFF. The CDR3, as DNA: TGTGCCAGCTCACCCTCGAACAGGGACGGTGAGCAGTTCTTC.

By share of the sample, this clonotype is medium-sized (0.01 to 0.1%). The V gene is TRBV20-1, the J gene TRBJ2-5; D assignment may be TRBD1 or TRBD2 (7 bases each). From germline, CDR1 is DFQATT and CDR2 SNEGSKA (reference sequence). This CDR3 contains 13 residues. Trimming took 6 bases from V and 5 from J, leaving 16 bases between them. DNA of the CDR3: TGCAGTGCACCGACAGGGCGGGGGGAGACCCAGTACTTC. Protein sequence: CSAPTGRGETQYF.

This clonotype has at least ten counts. The chain has TRBV20-1 and TRBJ2-5; 9 bases map to TRBD2. Losses at the gene ends were 8 bases for V and 5 bases for J; bases not matched to a gene: 18. The CDR3 totals 16 residues. Per the germline V gene, CDR1 is DFQATT and CDR2 is SNEGSKA (reference sequence). The CDR3 loop reads CSIAGTSSRRLETQYF. The CDR3 bases are TGCAGTATCGCAGGGACTAGCTCGAGACGGCTGGAGACCCAGTACTTC.

In its sample, this clonotype was seen many times. The gene calls are TRBV7-2 and TRBJ2-7, with a possible D match to TRBD1 (6 bases). The germline V gene encodes CDR1 SGHTA and CDR2 FQGNSA. The CDR3 is 16 amino acids. V was shortened by 5 bases and J by 4 bases, with 21 bases between the two germline ends. The CDR3 DNA reads TGTGCCAGCAGCATCCAAGGGGACATTTTGAATTACGAGCAGTACTTC. It specifies CASSIQGDILNYEQYF.

The chain joins TRBV4-1 to TRBJ2-2, with D maybe TRBD1 (5 bases). Trimming took off 3 bases at V and 9 bases at J, with 11 bases between the two ends. Germline assignment: CDR1 MGHRA and CDR2 YSYEKL. The CDR3 spans 13 residues. The CDR3 sequence is CASSQEWGRELFF. CDR3 nucleotide sequence: TGCGCCAGCAGCCAGGAATGGGGCCGGGAGCTGTTTTTT.

The table lists this clonotype with many counts. V gene TRBV4-1 combines with J gene TRBJ2-1; D remains ambiguous. Germline CDR1 MGHRA, CDR2 YSYEKL. The CDR3 length is 15 residues. Deletions cut 0 bases from V and 3 bases from J, with 9 bases between. The CDR3 DNA reads TGCGCCAGCAGCCAAGAGCGGTTCAACTACAATGAGCAGTTCTTC. Residues: CASSQERFNYNEQFF.

The table lists this clonotype with many counts. V and J are TRBV7-2 and TRBJ2-5; TRBD2 might be the D (7 bases). This CDR3 has 14 residues. Germline V gene lookup returns CDR1 SGHTA and CDR2 FQGNSA. Trimming shortened V by 6 bases and J by 2 bases, and 13 bases separated the two germline ends. The CDR3 coding sequence is TGTGCCAGCAGACAGGGACTACGGCAAGAGACCCAGTACTTC. Amino acids: CASRQGLRQETQYF.

This clonotype is judged medium-sized. The chain employs TRBV6-2 or TRBV6-3 and TRBJ2-1, with D possibly TRBD2 on 6 matching bases. Germline V gene lookup returns CDR1 MNHEY and CDR2 SVGEGT. The CDR3 loop spans 15 amino acids. V lost 3 bases and J lost 0, with 9 bases in between. CDR3 nucleotides: TGTGCCAGCAGTTATAGCGGAAGCTCCTACAATGAGCAGTTCTTC. Protein product: CASSYSGSSYNEQFF.

This clonotype was observed a handful of times. The chain is built from TRBV9 and TRBJ2-1, with 8 bases aligning to TRBD2. Per germline, CDR1 SGDLS and CDR2 YYNGEE. This CDR3 is 12 amino acids long. J lost 9 bases, V lost 4 bases, and 3 bases had no gene match. The CDR3, as DNA: TGTGCCAGCAGCCCAGGGACTAGTGAGCAGTTCTTC. Translation: CASSPGTSEQFF.

The sample holds a few counts of this clonotype. V and J are TRBV5-5 and TRBJ2-1; possibly TRBD1 or TRBD2 for D (5 bases each). The V and J ends lost 1 base and 6 bases respectively, with 14 bases between them. Looked up from germline, CDR1 is SGHKS and CDR2 is YYEKEE (reference sequence). CDR3 length: 15 amino acids. CDR3 residues: CASSLSGTAPNEQFF. The CDR3 region has the DNA TGTGCCAGCAGCTTGTCTGGGACCGCTCCCAATGAGCAGTTCTTC. Complete variable domain (other parts from reference TRBV5-5 and TRBJ2-1): DAGVTQSPTHLIKTRGQQVTLRCSPISGHKSVSWYQQVLGQGPQFIFQYYEKEERGRGNFPDRFSARQFPNYSSELNVNALLLGDSALYLCASSLSGTAPNEQFFGPGTRLTVL.

This clonotype was detected ten times or more. The chain couples TRBV5-1 to TRBJ1-1, with 8 bases matching TRBD1. Germline CDR1 and CDR2: SGHRS and YFSETQ. J was trimmed by 4 bases and V by 4 bases; bases with no gene match: 9. The CDR3 covers 15 residues. The CDR3 region has the DNA TGCGCCAGCAGCCCACGACAGGGGCGGGGCACTGAAGCTTTCTTT. It codes for CASSPRQGRGTEAFF.

The chain has TRBV29-1 and TRBJ2-1, with D possibly being TRBD1 (5 bases). Germline V gene sequence: CDR1 SQVTM, CDR2 ANQGSEA. Trimming took off 2 bases at V and 5 bases at J, with 13 bases between the two ends. CDR3 length: 14 residues. CDR3 sequence: CSVELQGWDNEQFF. In DNA form, the CDR3 reads TGCAGCGTTGAACTTCAGGGTTGGGACAATGAGCAGTTCTTC.

This clonotype was observed many times. The rearrangement uses TRBV5-1 and TRBJ2-1; 8 positions agree with TRBD2. Germline loops: CDR1 SGHRS, CDR2 YFSETQ. V was clipped by 1 base and J by 10 bases; unmatched bases: 10. CDR3 length: 15 amino acids. The CDR3 DNA follows: TGCGCCAGCAGCTTGAATAGCGGGAATAAGGAAGAGCAGTTCTTC. Its protein product is CASSLNSGNKEEQFF.

Of note for this clonotype: A junction end diverges from the germline sequence, so it may reflect a read error. This rearrangement joins TRBV28 to TRBJ2-3; 7 bases agree with TRBD1. From germline, CDR1 is MDHEN and CDR2 SYDVKM. The CDR3 sequence is 14 residues long. The CDR3 protein is CANSFSDRARTQYF. The CDR3 DNA sequence: TGTGCCAACAGTTTTTCCGACAGGGCCCGTACGCAGTATTTT. Full variable domain (missing parts from reference TRBV28 and TRBJ2-3): DVKVTQSSRYLVKRTGEKVFLECVQDMDHENMFWYRQDPGLGLRLIYFSYDVKMKEKGDIPEGYSVSREKKERFSLILESASTNQTSMYLCANSFSDRARTQYFGPGTRLTVL.

The V and J genes are TRBV20-1 and TRBJ1-4; 9 bases match TRBD1. V was clipped by 4 bases and J by 0 bases; unmatched bases: 9. The CDR3 has 17 residues. Germline CDR1 and CDR2: DFQATT and SNEGSKA (reference sequence). CDR3 residues: CSATRQGGFATNEKLFF. CDR3 coding DNA: TGCAGTGCTACAAGACAGGGGGGTTTTGCAACTAATGAAAAACTGTTTTTT.

Comment on this clonotype: The germline gene is not matched at one end of the junction; a read error may be the cause. This chain connects TRBV24-1 to TRBJ2-3; D call uncertain. Germline V gene sequence: CDR1 KGHDR, CDR2 SFDVKD. The CDR3 is 15 amino acids. DNA for the CDR3: TGTGCCACCAGTGATCCCATTTCGCACACAAATACACAGTATTTT. Translated: CATSDPISHTNTQYF.

This clonotype was picked up many times. The limits of the CDR3 on the DNA are not certain, so only TCRdb's listed CDR3 is given. J is TRBJ2-3 and V is TRBV6-2 or TRBV6-3; the table's D call, TRBD1, has no DNA check behind it. Germline loops: CDR1 MNHEY, CDR2 SVGEGT. With termini counted, the CDR3 has 15 amino acids. The CDR3 reads CASSSSGGNTDTQYF.

This clonotype was detected many times. V gene TRBV15 combines with J gene TRBJ1-4, with D perhaps matching TRBD1 (5 bases). Germline lookup yields CDR1 LNHNV and CDR2 YYDKDF (reference sequence). The CDR3 runs to 14 residues. V was clipped by 3 bases and J by 5 bases, with 10 bases between them. The CDR3 spells CATSRDQGNEKLFF. CDR3 coding DNA: TGTGCCACCAGCAGGGACCAGGGAAATGAAAAACTGTTTTTT. Together with reference TRBV15 and TRBJ1-4, the CDR3 gives the full variable domain: DAMVIQNPRYQVTQFGKPVTLSCSQTLNHNVMYWYQQKSSQAPKLLFHYYDKDFNNEADTPDNFQSRRPNTSFCFLDIRSPGLGDTAMYLCATSRDQGNEKLFFGSGTQLSVL.

Only a few counts were recorded for this clonotype. The chain couples TRBV4-3 to TRBJ2-6, with a weak D call TRBD1 (7 bases). The CDR3 covers 17 residues. Germline CDR1 LGHNA, CDR2 YSLEER. Trimming took 9 bases from V and 2 from J, leaving 20 bases between them. The CDR3 region is CASSETGTFPGANVLTF. The CDR3 DNA reads as TGCGCCAGTAGTGAGACAGGGACTTTTCCTGGGGCCAACGTCCTGACTTTC.

The table lists this clonotype with a few counts. CDR3 sequence (DNA): TGTGCCAGCAGCCAAGATAGTGGGACAGTAAATGAGCAGTTCTTC. Amino acid sequence: CASSQDSGTVNEQFF. The chain recombines TRBV3-1 with TRBJ2-1, with TRBD1 matching over 7 bases. Losses at the gene ends were 0 bases for V and 7 bases for J; bases not matched to a gene: 6. This CDR3 spans 15 amino acids. Germline-derived CDR1 and CDR2 are LGHDT and YNNKEL (reference sequence).

This clonotype was counted many times. V gene TRBV28 combines with J gene TRBJ2-7; D ambiguous. In germline, CDR1 is MDHEN, CDR2 SYDVKM. V was shortened by 7 bases and J by 0 bases, with 13 bases between the two germline ends. The CDR3 sequence is 14 residues long. The CDR3, as DNA: TGTGCCAGCACCCCATTAGGGATCTCCTACGAGCAGTACTTC. This encodes CASTPLGISYEQYF.

This clonotype was seen ten or more times. The chain uses TRBV28 and TRBJ1-2, with D possibly TRBD1 on 6 matching bases. This CDR3 has 13 residues. V lost 8 bases and J lost 2, with 12 bases in between. Germline V CDR1 and CDR2: MDHEN, SYDVKM. Here the CDR3 reads CASLRGANYGYTF. The CDR3, as DNA: TGTGCCAGCTTACGGGGGGCCAACTATGGCTACACCTTC.

In this sample, this clonotype turned up many times. The rearrangement joins TRBV5-1 to TRBJ2-1, with 7 nucleotides matching TRBD2. Germline lookup yields CDR1 SGHRS and CDR2 YFSETQ. V dropped 4 bases and J dropped 0; count of bases not matched to a gene: 7. CDR3 length: 16 residues. DNA for the CDR3: TGCGCCAGCAGCCTGAGCGGCGGGAGCTCCTACAATGAGCAGTTCTTC. Residues: CASSLSGGSSYNEQFF.

This clonotype was detected many times. The chain uses TRBV3-1 and TRBJ2-7, with 7 positions matching TRBD2. The V gene's germline CDR1 is LGHDT and CDR2 YNNKEL (reference sequence). This CDR3 comprises 17 residues. With V trimmed by 7 bases and J by 6 bases, 21 bases remained unmatched. CDR3 loop: CASKPSGGSLPTSEQYF. The CDR3 region has the DNA TGTGCCAGCAAGCCCTCAGGCGGGAGTCTTCCCACGAGCGAGCAGTACTTC.

This clonotype has at least ten counts. This rearrangement joins TRBV7-2 to TRBJ2-3, with 9 bases fitting TRBD2. Germline loops: CDR1 SGHTA, CDR2 FQGNSA. V lost 2 bases, J lost 2 bases, and 8 bases stayed unmatched. The CDR3 covers 17 residues. The DNA for the CDR3 is TGTGCCAGCAGCTTAAGAGCTAGCGGGGCCAACACAGATACGCAGTATTTT. Residues: CASSLRASGANTDTQYF.

This clonotype was seen at least ten times. The rearrangement links TRBV24-1 to TRBJ2-5; D unresolved. Trimming stripped 0 bases from V and 5 bases from J, with 12 bases between. CDR1 and CDR2 from the germline V gene are KGHDR and SFDVKD. The CDR3 is made up of 15 amino acids. CDR3 sequence (DNA): TGTGCCACCAGTGATTTGCTCCATATCCGGGAGACCCAGTACTTC. Residues: CATSDLLHIRETQYF.